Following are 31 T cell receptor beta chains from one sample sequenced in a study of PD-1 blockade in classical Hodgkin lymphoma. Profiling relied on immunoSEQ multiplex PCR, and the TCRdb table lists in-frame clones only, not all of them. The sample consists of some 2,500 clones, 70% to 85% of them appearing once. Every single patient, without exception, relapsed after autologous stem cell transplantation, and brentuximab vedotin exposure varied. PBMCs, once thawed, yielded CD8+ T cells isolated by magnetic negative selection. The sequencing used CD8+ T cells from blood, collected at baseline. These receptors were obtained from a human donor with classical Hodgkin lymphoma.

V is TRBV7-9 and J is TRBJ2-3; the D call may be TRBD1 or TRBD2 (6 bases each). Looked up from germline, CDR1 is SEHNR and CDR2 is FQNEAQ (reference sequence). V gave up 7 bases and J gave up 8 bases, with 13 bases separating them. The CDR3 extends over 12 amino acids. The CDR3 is CASIGGQGTQYF. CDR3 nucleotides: TGTGCCAGCATAGGGGGGCAAGGTACGCAGTATTTT.

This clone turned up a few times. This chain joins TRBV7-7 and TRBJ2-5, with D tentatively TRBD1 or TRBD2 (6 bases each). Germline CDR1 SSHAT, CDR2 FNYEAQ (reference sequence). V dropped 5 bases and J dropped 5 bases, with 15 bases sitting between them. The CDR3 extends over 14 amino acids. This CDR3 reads CASSLTRGGETQYF. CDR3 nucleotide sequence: TGTGCCAGCAGCCTAACAAGAGGGGGGGAGACCCAGTACTTC.

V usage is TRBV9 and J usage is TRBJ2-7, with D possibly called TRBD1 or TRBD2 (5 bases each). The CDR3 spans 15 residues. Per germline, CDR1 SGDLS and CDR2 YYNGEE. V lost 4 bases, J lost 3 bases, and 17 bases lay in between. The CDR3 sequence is CASSPGHGTFYEQYF. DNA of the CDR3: TGTGCCAGCAGCCCCGGGCACGGGACCTTCTACGAGCAGTACTTC.

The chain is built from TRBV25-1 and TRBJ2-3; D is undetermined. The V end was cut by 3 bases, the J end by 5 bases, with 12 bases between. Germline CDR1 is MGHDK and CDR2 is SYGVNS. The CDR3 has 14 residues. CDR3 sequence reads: CASSDHVGKDTQYF. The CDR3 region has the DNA TGTGCCAGCAGTGACCACGTGGGTAAAGATACGCAGTATTTT.

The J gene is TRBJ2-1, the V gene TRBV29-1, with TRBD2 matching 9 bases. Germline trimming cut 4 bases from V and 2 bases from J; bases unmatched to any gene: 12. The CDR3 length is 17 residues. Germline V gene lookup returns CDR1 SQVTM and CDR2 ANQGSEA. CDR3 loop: CSVGSLAGYSTYNEQFF. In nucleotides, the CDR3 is TGCAGCGTTGGGTCGCTAGCGGGATATTCGACCTACAATGAGCAGTTCTTC.

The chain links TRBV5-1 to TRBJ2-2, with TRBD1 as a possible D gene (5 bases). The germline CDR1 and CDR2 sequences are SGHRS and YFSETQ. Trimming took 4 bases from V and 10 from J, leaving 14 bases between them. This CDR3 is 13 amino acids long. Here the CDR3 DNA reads TGCGCCAGCAGCCCGGACATACCCGCGGAGCTGTTTTTT. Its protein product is CASSPDIPAELFF. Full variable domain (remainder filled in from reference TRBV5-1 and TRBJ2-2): KAGVTQTPRYLIKTRGQQVTLSCSPISGHRSVSWYQQTPGQGLQFLFEYFSETQRNKGNFPGRFSGRQFSNSRSEMNVSTLELGDSALYLCASSPDIPAELFFGEGSRLTVL.

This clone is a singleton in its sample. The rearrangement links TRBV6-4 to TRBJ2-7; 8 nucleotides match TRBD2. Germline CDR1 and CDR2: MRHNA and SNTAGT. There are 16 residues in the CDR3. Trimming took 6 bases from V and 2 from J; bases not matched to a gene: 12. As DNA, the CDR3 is TGTGCCAGCAGAGGAGGCGACGGGGGGGCGGCCTACGAGCAGTACTTC. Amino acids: CASRGGDGGAAYEQYF.

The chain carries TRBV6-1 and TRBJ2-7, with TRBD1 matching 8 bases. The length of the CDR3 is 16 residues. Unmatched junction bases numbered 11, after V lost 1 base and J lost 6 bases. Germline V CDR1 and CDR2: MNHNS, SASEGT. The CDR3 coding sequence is TGTGCCAGCAGTGAAGATGACGGGCAGGGGGCATTCGAGCAGTACTTC. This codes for CASSEDDGQGAFEQYF.

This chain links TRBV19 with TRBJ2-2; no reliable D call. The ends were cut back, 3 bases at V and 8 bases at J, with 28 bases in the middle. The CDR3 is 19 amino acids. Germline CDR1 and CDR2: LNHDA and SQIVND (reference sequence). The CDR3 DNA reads TGTGCCAGTAGTATCTCGATGGTCTTTCTAACGACCGATGGGGGGGAGCTGTTTTTT. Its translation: CASSISMVFLTTDGGELFF.

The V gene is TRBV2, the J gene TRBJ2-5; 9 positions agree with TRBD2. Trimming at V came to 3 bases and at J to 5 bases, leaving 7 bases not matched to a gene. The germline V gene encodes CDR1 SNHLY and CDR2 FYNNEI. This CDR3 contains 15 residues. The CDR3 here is CASSDTAGGLETQYF. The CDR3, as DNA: TGTGCCAGCAGTGATACAGCGGGAGGTTTGGAGACCCAGTACTTC.

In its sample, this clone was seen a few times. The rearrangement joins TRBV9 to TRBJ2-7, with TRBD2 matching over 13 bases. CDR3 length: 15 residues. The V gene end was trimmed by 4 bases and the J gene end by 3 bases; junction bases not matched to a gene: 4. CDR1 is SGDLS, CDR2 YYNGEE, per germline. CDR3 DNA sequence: TGTGCCAGCAGCCGGGGGACTAGCGGGGTCTACGAGCAGTACTTC. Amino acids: CASSRGTSGVYEQYF.

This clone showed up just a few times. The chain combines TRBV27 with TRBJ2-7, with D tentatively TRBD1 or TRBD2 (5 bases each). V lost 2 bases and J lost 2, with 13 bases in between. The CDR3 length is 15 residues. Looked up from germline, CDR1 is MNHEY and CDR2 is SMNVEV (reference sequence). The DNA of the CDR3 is TGTGCCAGCAGTTTAGGCGCAGGGAGAACCTACGAGCAGTACTTC. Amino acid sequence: CASSLGAGRTYEQYF.

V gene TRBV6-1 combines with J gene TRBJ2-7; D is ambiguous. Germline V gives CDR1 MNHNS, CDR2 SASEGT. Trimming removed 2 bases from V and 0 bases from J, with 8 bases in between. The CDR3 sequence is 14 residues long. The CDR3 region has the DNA TGTGCCAGCAGTGAATACGTGAGCTCCTACGAGCAGTACTTC. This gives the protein CASSEYVSSYEQYF.

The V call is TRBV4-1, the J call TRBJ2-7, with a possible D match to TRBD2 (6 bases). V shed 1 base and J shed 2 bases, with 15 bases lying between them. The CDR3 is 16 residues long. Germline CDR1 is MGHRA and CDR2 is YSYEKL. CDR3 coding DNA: TGCGCCAGCAGCCAAGGGGCCGGGAGTCCCACCTACGAGCAGTACTTC. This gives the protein CASSQGAGSPTYEQYF.

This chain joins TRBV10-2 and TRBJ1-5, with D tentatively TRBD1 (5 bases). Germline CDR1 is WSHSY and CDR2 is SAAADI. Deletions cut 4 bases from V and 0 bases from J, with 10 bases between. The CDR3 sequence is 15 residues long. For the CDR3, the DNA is TGCGCCAGCAGTGGGACACAACATAGCAATCAGCCCCAGCATTTT. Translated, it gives CASSGTQHSNQPQHF.

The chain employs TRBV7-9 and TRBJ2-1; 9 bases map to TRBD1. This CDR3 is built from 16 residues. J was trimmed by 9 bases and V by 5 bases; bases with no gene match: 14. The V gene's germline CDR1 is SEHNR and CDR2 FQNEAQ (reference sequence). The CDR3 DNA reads TGTGCCAGCAGCGGTACCGGGACAGGGATCTTCGGTGAGCAGTTCTTC. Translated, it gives CASSGTGTGIFGEQFF. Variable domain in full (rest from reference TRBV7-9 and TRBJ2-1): DTGVSQNPRHKITKRGQNVTFRCDPISEHNRLYWYRQTLGQGPEFLTYFQNEAQLEKSRLLSDRFSAERPKGSFSTLEIQRTEQGDSAMYLCASSGTGTGIFGEQFFGPGTRLTVL.

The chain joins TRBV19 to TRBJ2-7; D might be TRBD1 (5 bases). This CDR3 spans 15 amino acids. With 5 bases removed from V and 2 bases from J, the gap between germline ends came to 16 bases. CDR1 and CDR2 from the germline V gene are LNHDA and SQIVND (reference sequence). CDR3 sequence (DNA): TGTGCCAGTAGTTCCTTGGAGACAGTTACCTACGAGCAGTACTTC. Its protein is CASSSLETVTYEQYF.

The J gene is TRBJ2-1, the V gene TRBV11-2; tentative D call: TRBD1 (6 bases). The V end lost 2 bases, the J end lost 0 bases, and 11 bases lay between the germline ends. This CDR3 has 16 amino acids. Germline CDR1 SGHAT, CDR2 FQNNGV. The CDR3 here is CASSLMGASSYNEQFF. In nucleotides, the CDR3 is TGTGCCAGCAGCTTAATGGGGGCAAGCTCCTACAATGAGCAGTTCTTC.

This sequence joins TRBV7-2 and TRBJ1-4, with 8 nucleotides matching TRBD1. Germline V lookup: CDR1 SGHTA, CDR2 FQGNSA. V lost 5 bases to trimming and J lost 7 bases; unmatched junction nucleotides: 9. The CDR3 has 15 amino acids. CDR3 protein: CASSLNRGISEKLFF. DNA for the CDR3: TGTGCCAGCAGCCTGAACAGGGGGATTAGTGAAAAACTGTTTTTT.

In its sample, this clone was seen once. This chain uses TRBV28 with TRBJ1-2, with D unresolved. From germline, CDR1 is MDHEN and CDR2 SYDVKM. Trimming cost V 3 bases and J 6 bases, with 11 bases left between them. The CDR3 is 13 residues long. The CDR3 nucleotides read TGTGCCAGCAGTTTTTGGTCCGCAGATGGCTACACCTTC. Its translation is CASSFWSADGYTF.

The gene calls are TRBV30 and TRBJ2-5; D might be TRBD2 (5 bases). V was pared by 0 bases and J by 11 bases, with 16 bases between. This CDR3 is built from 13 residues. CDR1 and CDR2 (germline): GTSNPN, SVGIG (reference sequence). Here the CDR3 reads CAWSVGHLGEQYF. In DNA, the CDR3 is TGTGCCTGGAGTGTAGGGCACCTTGGGGAGCAGTACTTC.

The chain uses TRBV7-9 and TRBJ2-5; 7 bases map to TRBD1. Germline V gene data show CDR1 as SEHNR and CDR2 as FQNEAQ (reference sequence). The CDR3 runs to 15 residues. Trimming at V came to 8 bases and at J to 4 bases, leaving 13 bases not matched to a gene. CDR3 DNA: TGTGCCAGCCGTCCGCCAGACAGGGTCCTAGAGACCCAGTACTTC. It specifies CASRPPDRVLETQYF.

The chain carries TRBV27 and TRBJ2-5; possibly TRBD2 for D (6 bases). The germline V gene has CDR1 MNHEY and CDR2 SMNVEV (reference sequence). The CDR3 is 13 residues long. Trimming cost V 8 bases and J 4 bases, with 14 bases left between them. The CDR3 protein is CASSRFGGETQYF. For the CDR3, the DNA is TGTGCCAGCTCCCGATTCGGGGGAGAGACCCAGTACTTC.

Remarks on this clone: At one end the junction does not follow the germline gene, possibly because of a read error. The CDR3 region is CASSVDSDEQYF. Written as DNA, the CDR3 is TGTGCCAGCAGCGTAGACTCCGACGAGCAGTACTTC. The chain links TRBV9 to TRBJ2-7; D not resolved. Germline CDR1 and CDR2: SGDLS and YYNGEE. The CDR3 sequence is 12 residues long. Drawing the rest from reference TRBV9 and TRBJ2-7, the complete variable domain is DSGVTQTPKHLITATGQRVTLRCSPRSGDLSVYWYQQSLDQGLQFLIQYYNGEERAKGNILERFSAQQFPDLHSELNLSSLELGDSALYFCASSVDSDEQYFGPGTRLTVT.

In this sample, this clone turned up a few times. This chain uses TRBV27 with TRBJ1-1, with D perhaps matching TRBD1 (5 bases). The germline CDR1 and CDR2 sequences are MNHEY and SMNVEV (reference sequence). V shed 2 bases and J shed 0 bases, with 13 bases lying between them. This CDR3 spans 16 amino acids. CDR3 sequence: CASSLIAGRMNTEAFF. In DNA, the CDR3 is TGTGCCAGCAGTTTAATAGCAGGGAGGATGAACACTGAAGCTTTCTTT.

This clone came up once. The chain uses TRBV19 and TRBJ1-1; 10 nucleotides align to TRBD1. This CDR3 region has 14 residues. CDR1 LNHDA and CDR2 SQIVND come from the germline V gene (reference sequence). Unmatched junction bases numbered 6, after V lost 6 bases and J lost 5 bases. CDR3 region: CASRPRDRGTEAFF. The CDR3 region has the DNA TGTGCCAGTAGGCCCCGGGACAGGGGAACTGAAGCTTTCTTT.

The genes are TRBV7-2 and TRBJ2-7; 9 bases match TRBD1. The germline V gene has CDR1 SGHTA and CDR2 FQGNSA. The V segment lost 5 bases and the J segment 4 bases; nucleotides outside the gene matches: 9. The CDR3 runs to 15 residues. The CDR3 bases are TGTGCCAGCAGCCCTTCCGGGACAGGGACATACGAGCAGTACTTC. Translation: CASSPSGTGTYEQYF.

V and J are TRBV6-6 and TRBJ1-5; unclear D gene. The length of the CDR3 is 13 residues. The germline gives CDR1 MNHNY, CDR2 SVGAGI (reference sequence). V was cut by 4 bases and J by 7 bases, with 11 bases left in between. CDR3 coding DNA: TGTGCCAGCAGTTGGGCCCCCAGGCAGCCCCAGCATTTT. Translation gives CASSWAPRQPQHF.

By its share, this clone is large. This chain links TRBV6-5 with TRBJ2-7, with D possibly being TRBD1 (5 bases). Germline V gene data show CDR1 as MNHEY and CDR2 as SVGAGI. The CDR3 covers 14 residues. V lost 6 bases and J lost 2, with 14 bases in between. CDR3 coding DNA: TGTGCCAGCAGCCCCGACAGACAAACCTACGAGCAGTACTTC. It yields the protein CASSPDRQTYEQYF.

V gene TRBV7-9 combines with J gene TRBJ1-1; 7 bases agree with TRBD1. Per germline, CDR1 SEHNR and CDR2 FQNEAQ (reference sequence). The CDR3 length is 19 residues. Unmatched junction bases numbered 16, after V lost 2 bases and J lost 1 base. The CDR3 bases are TGTGCCAGCAGCTTACCCTCAGGGGGGGACAGCGTACCGAACACTGAAGCTTTCTTT. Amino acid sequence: CASSLPSGGDSVPNTEAFF.

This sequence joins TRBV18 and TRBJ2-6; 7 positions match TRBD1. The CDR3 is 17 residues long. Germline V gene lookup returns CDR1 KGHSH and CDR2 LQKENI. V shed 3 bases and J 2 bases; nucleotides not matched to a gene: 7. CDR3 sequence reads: CASSPFRGIAGANVLTF. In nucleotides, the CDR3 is TGTGCCAGCTCACCTTTCAGGGGGATAGCTGGGGCCAACGTCCTGACTTTC.